This T cell receptor (beta chain) originates from a study of T cell responses to AZD1222 COVID-19 vaccine. A word on this clone: The junction shows a germline mismatch at one end, possibly a read error.

Germline-derived CDR1 and CDR2 are GTSNPN and SVGIG (reference sequence). CDR3 size: 12 residues. This table comes from immunoSEQ multiplex PCR, and its TCRdb copy is limited to in-frame clones, with some not included. Of around 120,000 clones listed, around 90% are singletons. The rearrangement uses TRBV30 and TRBJ1-2; 8 bases are a match to TRBD1. The source is an adult who received the AZD1222 COVID-19 vaccine. The sample in question was peripheral blood, obtained 28 days after the second AZD1222 dose. The DNA of the CDR3 is TGTGCCTGGCAGACAGGGGCCATCAGTCTAAAGTTC. It yields the protein CAWQTGAISLKF.